A single sample gave rise to the 9 T cell receptor beta chains below, sequenced in a study of blood T cell repertoires in COVID-19. Repertoires were generated with immunoSEQ multiplex PCR, while TCRdb's copy carries only in-frame clones and drops some. This table has over 200,000 clones, roughly 90% appearing once. Sample: PBMCs or T cells enriched from blood (not recorded which). Source of these receptors: a man aged 25-45 years who had been exposed to COVID-19.

The J gene is TRBJ2-1, the V gene TRBV4-3, with 8 bases identical to TRBD1. The CDR3 loop spans 19 amino acids. Germline CDR1 and CDR2: LGHNA and YSLEER. V shed 1 base and J 5 bases; nucleotides not matched to a gene: 16. The chain's CDR3 is CASSQGHAPAGGFNNEQFF. CDR3 bases: TGCGCCAGCAGCCAAGGCCACGCTCCGGCAGGGGGCTTCAACAATGAGCAGTTCTTC.

This rearrangement joins TRBV2 to TRBJ2-1; 7 positions match TRBD1. The CDR3 sequence is 13 residues long. Trimming cost V 0 bases and J 12 bases; bases outside gene matches: 5. The germline V gene has CDR1 SNHLY and CDR2 FYNNEI. Here the CDR3 DNA reads TGTGCCAGCAGTGAAGCGCTTAGGACAGGGCAGTTCTTC. This codes for CASSEALRTGQFF.

This chain joins TRBV18 and TRBJ2-1; D uncertain. The V end was cut by 4 bases, the J end by 3 bases, with 13 bases between. Per germline, CDR1 KGHSH and CDR2 LQKENI. The CDR3 sequence is 15 residues long. The CDR3 protein is CASSLTDTDYNEQFF. Here the CDR3 DNA reads TGTGCCAGCTCACTGACCGACACAGACTACAATGAGCAGTTCTTC.

This rearrangement joins TRBV2 to TRBJ1-6, with 8 bases aligning to TRBD1. The CDR3 consists of 14 residues. Germline V gives CDR1 SNHLY, CDR2 FYNNEI. V was pared by 7 bases and J by 6 bases, with 5 bases of the junction left unmatched. The CDR3 spells CASTTDRGNSPLHF. The CDR3, as DNA: TGTGCCAGCACCACAGACAGGGGTAATTCACCCCTCCACTTT.

The chain carries TRBV4-2 and TRBJ2-3; 7 bases agree with TRBD1. The J segment lost 6 bases and the V segment lost 4 bases, leaving 16 bases of the junction unmatched. CDR3 length: 17 residues. Germline-derived CDR1 and CDR2 are LGHNA and YNFKEQ. The CDR3 nucleotides are TGTGCCAGCAGCCGCTTTGAGGCAGGGGGTAATTCGGATACGCAGTATTTT. It translates to CASSRFEAGGNSDTQYF.

This clone has only a few counts. V and J are TRBV11-1 and TRBJ2-3, with a possible D match to TRBD2 (6 bases). CDR1 is SGHAT and CDR2 is FQDESV in the germline V gene (reference sequence). With 6 bases removed from V and 2 bases from J, the gap between germline ends came to 15 bases. The CDR3 is made up of 15 amino acids. Here the CDR3 reads CASRMGGGHTDTQYF. Here the CDR3 DNA reads TGTGCCAGCAGGATGGGGGGAGGCCACACAGATACGCAGTATTTT. The whole variable domain, filled in from reference TRBV11-1 and TRBJ2-3, reads EAEVAQSPRYKITEKSQAVAFWCDPISGHATLYWYRQILGQGPELLVQFQDESVVDDSQLPKDRFSAERLKGVDSTLKIQPAELGDSAMYLCASRMGGGHTDTQYFGPGTRLTVL.

This clone occurred a few times. The genes are TRBV6-2 or TRBV6-3 and TRBJ1-1, with 9 nucleotides matching TRBD1. This CDR3 has 15 amino acids. Germline-derived CDR1 and CDR2 are MNHEY and SVGEGT. The V segment lost 5 bases and the J segment 6 bases; nucleotides outside the gene matches: 10. The CDR3 reads CASSPTGGGLAEAFF. CDR3 bases: TGTGCCAGCAGTCCAACAGGGGGCGGATTGGCTGAAGCTTTCTTT.

The CDR3 DNA follows: TGTGCCAGCAGCCAAATGACAGGGTTGTCACCCCTCCACTTT. Translated, it gives CASSQMTGLSPLHF. The rearrangement links TRBV3-1 (or the pseudogene TRBV3-2) to TRBJ1-6; 7 bases align to TRBD1. Germline trimming cut 2 bases from V and 10 bases from J; bases unmatched to any gene: 5. The CDR3 length is 14 residues. Germline CDR1 and CDR2: LGHDT and YNNKEL (reference sequence).

The chain couples TRBV14 to TRBJ2-1; D is unclear. Trimming took 4 bases from V and 2 from J, leaving 9 bases between them. Germline V gives CDR1 SGHDN, CDR2 FVKESK. The CDR3 is 14 residues long. CDR3: CASSPRKPYNEQFF. The CDR3 nucleotides read TGTGCCAGCAGCCCCAGGAAACCCTACAATGAGCAGTTCTTC.